The clone carrying this T cell receptor (beta chain) has only a few counts. Antigen: not known. This sample is drawn from a study of cytomegalovirus exposure and HLA in healthy donors. Study results and caveats: TCR sequences were mostly rare, though some public TCRs occurred in many donors.

The data were produced by immunoSEQ multiplex PCR, yet TCRdb's version contains in-frame clones alone and is incomplete. The sample has over 200,000 clones; around 86% are singletons. Germline V gives CDR1 SGHNT, CDR2 YYREEE (reference sequence). Trimming at V came to 5 bases and at J to 5 bases, leaving 13 bases not matched to a gene. There are 15 residues in the CDR3. The chain employs TRBV5-4 and TRBJ2-7, with 7 bases fitting TRBD2. The TCR was taken from a woman aged 18-29 years in good health and CMV-seropositive. Sequences were obtained from PBMCs. DNA for the CDR3: TGTGCCAGCAGAAGGGTGGGAGGGCCACTAGACGAGCAGTACTTC. Protein sequence: CASRRVGGPLDEQYF. The full variable domain, rest sourced from reference TRBV5-4 and TRBJ2-7, is ETGVTQSPTHLIKTRGQQVTLRCSSQSGHNTVSWYQQALGQGPQFIFQYYREEENGRGNFPPRFSGLQFPNYSSELNVNALELDDSALYLCASRRVGGPLDEQYFGPGTRLTVT.